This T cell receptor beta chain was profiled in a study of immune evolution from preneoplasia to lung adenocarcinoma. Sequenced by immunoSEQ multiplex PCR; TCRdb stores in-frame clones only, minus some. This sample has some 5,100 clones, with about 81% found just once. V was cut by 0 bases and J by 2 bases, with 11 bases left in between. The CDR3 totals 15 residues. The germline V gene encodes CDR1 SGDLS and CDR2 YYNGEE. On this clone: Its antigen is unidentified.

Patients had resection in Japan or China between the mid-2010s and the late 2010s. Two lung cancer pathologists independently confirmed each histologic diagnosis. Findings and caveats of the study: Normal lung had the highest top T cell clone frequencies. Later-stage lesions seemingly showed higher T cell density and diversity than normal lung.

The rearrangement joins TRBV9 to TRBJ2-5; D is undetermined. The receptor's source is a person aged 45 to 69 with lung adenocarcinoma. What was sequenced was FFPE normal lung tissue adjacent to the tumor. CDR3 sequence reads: CASSVAPQQQETQYF. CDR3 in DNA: TGTGCCAGCAGCGTAGCTCCCCAGCAACAAGAGACCCAGTACTTC.